This T cell receptor (beta chain) was sequenced during a study of T cell responses to AZD1222 COVID-19 vaccine. Findings of the study overall: Baseline serology detected seropositivity in only five to seven AZD1222 recipients. There were repertoire samples only from the period after the peak T cell response. Across the whole spike, CD4 TCRs peaked at regions 160-218 and 743-854. Recipients of two AZD1222 doses showed rising Spike-specific TCR breadth and depth.

Germline V gene data show CDR1 as MRHNA and CDR2 as SNTAGT. The ends lost 7 bases at V and 11 bases at J; junction bases unmatched: 7. This CDR3 region has 14 residues. Produced via immunoSEQ multiplex PCR; TCRdb's table is partial and in-frame only. Among approximately 150,000 clones listed, roughly 91% were seen once. Comment on this clone: No antigen is known for it.

V gene TRBV6-4 combines with J gene TRBJ1-6, with TRBD1 identical over 11 bases. This clonotype originated in an adult in good health. Sequences were derived from peripheral blood, sampled on day 0 of AZD1222 vaccination. DNA for the CDR3: TGTGCCAGCACGGAGGGACAGGGGGACCCACCCCTCCACTTT. This encodes CASTEGQGDPPLHF.